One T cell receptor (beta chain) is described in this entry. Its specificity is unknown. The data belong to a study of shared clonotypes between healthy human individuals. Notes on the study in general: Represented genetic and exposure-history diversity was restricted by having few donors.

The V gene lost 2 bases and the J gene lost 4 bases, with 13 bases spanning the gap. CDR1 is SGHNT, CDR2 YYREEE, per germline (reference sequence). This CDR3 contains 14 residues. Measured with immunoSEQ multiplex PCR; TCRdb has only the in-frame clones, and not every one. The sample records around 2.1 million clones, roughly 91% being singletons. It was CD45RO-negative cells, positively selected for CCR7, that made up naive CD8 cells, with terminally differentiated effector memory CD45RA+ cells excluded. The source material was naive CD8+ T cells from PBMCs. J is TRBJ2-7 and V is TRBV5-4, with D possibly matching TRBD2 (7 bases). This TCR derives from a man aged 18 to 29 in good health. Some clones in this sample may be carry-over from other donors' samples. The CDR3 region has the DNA TGTGCCAGCAGCTTAGGAGCGGGACAATACGAGCAGTACTTC. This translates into CASSLGAGQYEQYF.